This is a list of T cell receptor beta chains from one sample in a study of T cell responses to AZD1222 COVID-19 vaccine. The repertoire was sequenced with immunoSEQ multiplex PCR; TCRdb's copy has only in-frame clones and lacks some. The profile covers 80,000 or so clones, with over 65% appearing a single time and about 26% taken by the ten largest. The material was peripheral blood, obtained 28 days after the second dose of the MenACWY control vaccine. The receptors stem from an adult who received the MenACWY meningococcal vaccine as a control. Both conserved end residues are trimmed from each CDR3.

j_gene	len	v_gene	CDR3aa
TRBJ1-3	15	TRBV6-1	ASSEMASLSSGNTIY
TRBJ1-3	13	TRBV10-3	AISVGPLAGNTIY
TRBJ2-7	11	TRBV7-3	ASSYDRAGEQY
TRBJ1-2	11	TRBV19	ASSIRPAYGYT
TRBJ1-2	10	TRBV28	ASQGANYGYT
TRBJ1-4	12	TRBV5-5	ASSTTGGNEKLF
TRBJ1-3	14	TRBV7-9	ASSTHRTAGGNTIY
TRBJ1-1	13	TRBV4-3	ASSQDGGRGTEAF
TRBJ1-2	13	TRBV3-1/TRBV3-2	ASSQVSQGSYGYT
TRBJ2-1	12	TRBV4-2	ASSHPLGTNEQF
TRBJ2-6	12	TRBV7-9	ASSLGGGANVLT
TRBJ2-5	11	TRBV6-5	ASIGLLEETQY
TRBJ2-5	12	TRBV5-5	ASSLQAGGETQY
TRBJ1-2	10	TRBV3-1/TRBV3-2	ASSQGFHGYT
TRBJ2-7	12	TRBV11-2	ASSVNRVGGEQY
TRBJ1-1	13	TRBV5-8	ASSLVGLMNTEAF
TRBJ1-5	12	TRBV6-2/TRBV6-3	ASSGGTGYQPQH
TRBJ2-1	13	TRBV5-1	ASSSLPGVNNEQF
TRBJ1-1	14	TRBV6-1	ASSDQPYPMNTEAF
TRBJ2-1	14	TRBV29-1	SVRFQGKGRYNEQF
TRBJ1-5	11	TRBV28	ASSLGGWQPQH
TRBJ1-6	11	TRBV14	ASSRRAGSPLH
TRBJ2-7	14	TRBV7-2	ASSLESGPNTYEQY
TRBJ2-3	13	TRBV19	ASSIGQFGTDTQY
TRBJ2-3	14	TRBV4-1	ASSQLAGGISDTQY
TRBJ1-1	10	TRBV2	ASSLDDPKPF
TRBJ1-2	11	TRBV4-3	ASSQTRVGGYT
TRBJ1-1	13	TRBV5-4	ASSLEDRGNTEAF
TRBJ2-1	11	TRBV7-8	ATGTRVENEQF
TRBJ1-4	13	TRBV5-4	ASSLAGQLNEKLF
TRBJ2-7	13	TRBV19	ATSPQGAARNEQY
TRBJ1-5	13	TRBV10-3	AISEGGTENQPQH
TRBJ1-5	12	TRBV2	ASSAGFGNQPQH
TRBJ1-1	11	TRBV5-1	ASSLEGVNEAF
TRBJ2-5	14	TRBV7-9	ASSESGQGNGETQY
TRBJ2-5	11	TRBV28	ASRRGIQETQY
TRBJ1-6	12	TRBV7-9	ASSSTGEDSPLH
TRBJ2-1	16	TRBV16	ASSPSPGVAGVSNEQF
TRBJ2-1	11	TRBV9	ASSVEGWDEQF
TRBJ1-1	11	TRBV6-2/TRBV6-3	ASSYAAETEAF
TRBJ2-1	13	TRBV5-4	ASSPTRSSYNEQF
TRBJ1-4	12	TRBV6-5	ASSYGGSNEKLF
TRBJ2-5	11	TRBV2	ASSEVRSETQY
TRBJ1-2	13	TRBV6-5	ASSYQQGQGYGYT
TRBJ2-7	10	TRBV6-5	ASRLSAWEQY
TRBJ2-1	12	TRBV11-2	ASSLDPGLSEQF
TRBJ2-2	14	TRBV27	ASSPLSFGSTGELF